The clone carrying this T cell receptor beta chain was recorded many times. Synthesis of cDNA was performed by 5'RACE using 10-nucleotide random UMIs. TCRdb ran MiXCR on the 5' RACE reads and lists one entry per CDR3 protein. The sample yields around 70,000 distinct CDR3 sequences, roughly 5.5% seen once. The data were obtained in a study of neurological immune-mediated disorders. Germline V gene sequence: CDR1 SGHVS, CDR2 FQNEAQ. Between the trimmed V and J ends, which lost 4 bases and 4 bases, there was a span of 8 bases. This CDR3 is 13 amino acids long. For the unsorted libraries, 2 million PBMCs stored at -80 C served as input.

The chain uses TRBV7-8 and TRBJ1-3, with D unresolved. The sample consisted of PBMCs. This TCR came from a man between 18 and 29 years old with multiple sclerosis. The DNA of the CDR3 is TGTGCCAGCAGCTACATACAGGGAAACACCATATATTTT. Encoded protein: CASSYIQGNTIYF.